Below, one T cell receptor (beta chain) is given with its context. This table comes from immunoSEQ multiplex PCR, and its TCRdb copy is limited to in-frame clones, with some not included. The repertoire consists of a few hundred thousand clones, with approximately 90% occurring once and the leading ten covering about 2.8%. The ends lost 3 bases at V and 1 base at J; junction bases unmatched: 12. This CDR3 is 18 amino acids long. In germline, CDR1 is LGHDT, CDR2 YNNKEL (reference sequence). Treatment of the sample: around 19 received Ad26.COV2.S at low or high dose, single or two shots; 5 received placebo; per-sample allocation not given. The samples date from day 63 after the first vaccine or placebo injection. Vaccine was an Ad26 vector expressing Wuhan-strain SARS-CoV-2 spike. The data belong to a study of Ad26.COV2.S vaccination and SARS-CoV-2 variants.

This chain uses TRBV3-1 (or the pseudogene TRBV3-2) with TRBJ2-5; 9 positions match TRBD1. The TCR comes from a person aged 18-60 years who received the Ad26.COV2.S COVID-19 vaccine or a placebo. The sample was peripheral blood, taken in a trial of Ad26.COV2.S vaccine versus placebo. The CDR3 bases are TGTGCCAGCAGCCAGGGGGACATTGGGACAGGGCTCCAAGAGACCCAGTACTTC. It translates to CASSQGDIGTGLQETQYF.